Shown below are 23 T cell receptor beta chains from a single sample sequenced in a study of cytomegalovirus exposure and HLA in healthy donors. PCR primers comprised 60 Vbeta and 13 Jbeta primers. Produced via immunoSEQ multiplex PCR; TCRdb's table is partial and in-frame only. The sample holds about 110,000 clones, around 70% seen once. Source material: PBMCs. All receptors come from a middle-aged man in good health and CMV-seronegative.

The gene calls are TRBV5-6 and TRBJ1-5; maybe TRBD1 (5 bases). Germline loops: CDR1 SGHDT, CDR2 YYEEEE. Trimming left V 4 bases short and J 3 bases short, with 14 bases between. This CDR3 contains 15 residues. Here the CDR3 DNA reads TGTGCCAGCAGCCTAGGGGAGGGTCCCAATCAGCCCCAGCATTTT. It translates to CASSLGEGPNQPQHF.

The chain couples TRBV6-6 to TRBJ1-2; 9 nucleotides match TRBD1. This CDR3 spans 16 amino acids. V dropped 6 bases and J dropped 7; count of bases not matched to a gene: 15. Germline V gene data show CDR1 as MNHNY and CDR2 as SVGAGI (reference sequence). CDR3 protein: CASRKEGGQGVGGYTF. For the CDR3, the DNA is TGTGCCAGCAGGAAGGAGGGGGGACAGGGAGTGGGTGGCTACACCTTC.

CDR3 in amino acids: CASSLFTGEAFF. The DNA for the CDR3 is TGTGCCAGCAGTTTATTTACAGGGGAAGCTTTCTTT. This chain uses TRBV28 with TRBJ1-1; possibly TRBD1 for D (6 bases). V was pared by 1 base and J by 8 bases, with 8 bases between. The CDR3 spans 12 residues. Germline assignment: CDR1 MDHEN and CDR2 SYDVKM.

This clone appeared a few times. V usage is TRBV5-6 and J usage is TRBJ1-1; 7 bases line up with TRBD1. Germline CDR1 reads SGHDT; CDR2 reads YYEEEE. The trim removed 2 bases at V and 8 bases at J, leaving 12 bases unmatched. The CDR3 consists of 15 residues. The CDR3 sequence: CASSFLTGQITEAFF. CDR3 in DNA: TGTGCCAGCAGCTTTCTGACAGGGCAAATCACGGAAGCTTTCTTT.

The chain links TRBV6-5 to TRBJ2-7, with D maybe TRBD1 (6 bases). CDR1 MNHEY and CDR2 SVGAGI come from the germline V gene. CDR3 length equals 12 residues. Between the trimmed V and J ends, which lost 5 bases and 3 bases, there was a span of 8 bases. The CDR3, as DNA: TGTGCCAGCAGTCAGACAGGCTACGAGCAGTACTTC. It yields the protein CASSQTGYEQYF.

This clone was recorded once. The V call is TRBV19, the J call TRBJ2-7; D remains unclear. CDR1 is LNHDA, CDR2 SQIVND, per germline (reference sequence). V lost 1 base to trimming and J lost 0 bases, with 7 bases between them. The CDR3 spans 14 residues. CDR3 coding DNA: TGTGCCAGTAGTATAGCTACAGTCTCCTACGAGCAGTACTTC. This gives the protein CASSIATVSYEQYF. The full variable domain, in which reference TRBV19 and TRBJ2-7 provide the parts outside the CDR3, is DGGITQSPKYLFRKEGQNVTLSCEQNLNHDAMYWYRQDPGQGLRLIYYSQIVNDFQKGDIAEGYSVSREKKESFPLTVTSAQKNPTAFYLCASSIATVSYEQYFGPGTRLTVT.

The chain couples TRBV29-1 to TRBJ2-7; D unclear. V lost 3 bases and J 0 bases, leaving 6 bases between the germline ends. CDR3 length: 12 residues. Germline loops: CDR1 SQVTM, CDR2 ANQGSEA. The CDR3 DNA follows: TGCAGCGTTGATGGCGGCTCCTACGAGCAGTACTTC. Translating gives CSVDGGSYEQYF.

CDR3 sequence (DNA): TGTGCCAGTAGTATAGGACAGGGGCTACACGAGCAGTACTTC. It specifies CASSIGQGLHEQYF. This chain connects TRBV19 to TRBJ2-7; TRBD1 agrees at 8 bases. V shed 1 base, J shed 5 bases, and the junction held 4 bases outside the gene matches. The CDR3 length is 14 residues. Germline-derived CDR1 and CDR2 are LNHDA and SQIVND (reference sequence). Complete variable domain (other parts from reference TRBV19 and TRBJ2-7): DGGITQSPKYLFRKEGQNVTLSCEQNLNHDAMYWYRQDPGQGLRLIYYSQIVNDFQKGDIAEGYSVSREKKESFPLTVTSAQKNPTAFYLCASSIGQGLHEQYFGPGTRLTVT.

The table lists this clone with a count of one. This sample includes further DNA sequences coding for the same CDR3. This rearrangement joins TRBV7-9 to TRBJ2-3, with TRBD2 matching 11 bases. This CDR3 is 16 amino acids long. V dropped 5 bases and J dropped 0; count of bases not matched to a gene: 4. In germline, CDR1 is SEHNR, CDR2 FQNEAQ (reference sequence). DNA for the CDR3: TGTGCCAGCAGCGGGGGACTAGCGGCTAGCACAGATACGCAGTATTTT. This gives the protein CASSGGLAASTDTQYF.

CDR3: CASSPRDISSGNTIYF. The CDR3, as DNA: TGTGCCAGCAGTCCCAGGGACATCAGCTCTGGAAACACCATATATTTT. V gene TRBV6-4 combines with J gene TRBJ1-3, with D possibly being TRBD1 (6 bases). Germline-derived CDR1 and CDR2 are MRHNA and SNTAGT. With 5 bases removed from V and 0 bases from J, the gap between germline ends came to 14 bases. The CDR3 contains 16 residues.

The chain carries TRBV29-1 and TRBJ2-7, with D possibly matching TRBD2 (5 bases). The germline gives CDR1 SQVTM, CDR2 ANQGSEA. This CDR3 comprises 13 residues. With 7 bases removed from V and 0 bases from J, the gap between germline ends came to 13 bases. CDR3 nucleotide sequence: TGCAGCGCATACTCGGGATTCTCCTACGAGCAGTACTTC. Translation gives CSAYSGFSYEQYF.

The V call is TRBV7-9, the J call TRBJ1-6; no reliable D call. CDR1 and CDR2 from the germline V gene are SEHNR and FQNEAQ (reference sequence). V lost 5 bases and J 6 bases, leaving 14 bases between the germline ends. This CDR3 has 15 amino acids. The CDR3, as DNA: TGTGCCAGCAGCCCGTATGGAGATTTTAATTCACCCCTCCACTTT. Protein: CASSPYGDFNSPLHF.

V is TRBV15 and J is TRBJ2-7; weak D call: TRBD1 (6 bases). The CDR3 sequence is 16 residues long. V was trimmed by 2 bases and J by 0 bases, leaving 14 bases between them. CDR1 and CDR2 (germline): LNHNV, YYDKDF (reference sequence). CDR3 nucleotides: TGTGCCACCAGCAGATCACCCGGGACACTCTCCTACGAGCAGTACTTC. It specifies CATSRSPGTLSYEQYF. Based on the CDR3 plus reference TRBV15 and TRBJ2-7, the full variable domain is DAMVIQNPRYQVTQFGKPVTLSCSQTLNHNVMYWYQQKSSQAPKLLFHYYDKDFNNEADTPDNFQSRRPNTSFCFLDIRSPGLGDTAMYLCATSRSPGTLSYEQYFGPGTRLTVT.

The CDR3 region has the DNA TGTGCCAGCAGTCGGGGGGACACCATATATTTT. Translation gives CASSRGDTIYF. The V gene is TRBV27, the J gene TRBJ1-3, with D possibly being TRBD1 (5 bases). CDR3 length: 11 residues. The V gene lost 5 bases and the J gene lost 8 bases, with 7 bases spanning the gap. Germline V CDR1 and CDR2: MNHEY, SMNVEV (reference sequence).

The rearrangement joins TRBV5-1 to TRBJ2-2, with 10 bases matching TRBD1. Unmatched junction bases numbered 9, after V lost 4 bases and J lost 6 bases. CDR3 length: 16 amino acids. Germline V gene lookup returns CDR1 SGHRS and CDR2 YFSETQ. The CDR3, as DNA: TGCGCCAGCAGCCTATTTATGACAGGGGGCTCCGGGGAGCTGTTTTTT. This translates into CASSLFMTGGSGELFF. The complete variable domain, with remaining parts taken from reference TRBV5-1 and TRBJ2-2, reads KAGVTQTPRYLIKTRGQQVTLSCSPISGHRSVSWYQQTPGQGLQFLFEYFSETQRNKGNFPGRFSGRQFSNSRSEMNVSTLELGDSALYLCASSLFMTGGSGELFFGEGSRLTVL.

A few counts support this clone. This CDR3 reads CASSYSCFTRDSQETQYF. CDR3 nucleotide sequence: TGTGCCAGCAGTTATTCCTGTTTTACCCGGGACAGCCAAGAGACCCAGTACTTC. The chain recombines TRBV6-9 with TRBJ2-5; TRBD1 agrees at 7 bases. This CDR3 region has 18 residues. The trim removed 0 bases at V and 1 base at J, leaving 11 bases unmatched. Germline CDR1 and CDR2: MNHGY and SVAAGI.

V and J are TRBV29-1 and TRBJ2-3, with D maybe TRBD2 (6 bases). The CDR3 spans 17 residues. Germline lookup yields CDR1 SQVTM and CDR2 ANQGSEA. The V gene lost 6 bases and the J gene lost 2 bases, with 24 bases spanning the gap. CDR3 coding DNA: TGCAGCGTCCCAAGCAGGGTACTAGCCGGAACCACAGATACGCAGTATTTT. Translating gives CSVPSRVLAGTTDTQYF.

The gene calls are TRBV5-1 and TRBJ2-3; 9 bases map to TRBD1. V lost 0 bases to trimming and J lost 2 bases; unmatched junction nucleotides: 4. CDR1 SGHRS and CDR2 YFSETQ come from the germline V gene. The CDR3 covers 16 residues. This CDR3 reads CASSLGTGASTDTQYF. The CDR3 region has the DNA TGCGCCAGCAGCTTGGGGACAGGGGCCTCCACAGATACGCAGTATTTT.

CDR3 coding DNA: TGTGCCAGCAGCTTAGCCGGGACTAGGGGGGTTACGCAGTATTTT. Translating it yields CASSLAGTRGVTQYF. The gene calls are TRBV7-9 and TRBJ2-3; 8 nucleotides line up with TRBD2. There are 15 residues in the CDR3. V shed 0 bases and J 8 bases; nucleotides not matched to a gene: 7. Germline V gene sequence: CDR1 SEHNR, CDR2 FQNEAQ (reference sequence).

The genes are TRBV6-5 and TRBJ2-5; 8 bases fit TRBD2. CDR3 size: 14 residues. J was trimmed by 4 bases and V by 6 bases; bases with no gene match: 7. Germline-derived CDR1 and CDR2 are MNHEY and SVGAGI. CDR3 sequence: CASSRAGAGETQYF. CDR3 sequence (DNA): TGTGCCAGCAGCCGAGCGGGAGCCGGAGAGACCCAGTACTTC.

The rearrangement links TRBV6-5 to TRBJ2-2; D ambiguous. V dropped 3 bases and J dropped 1 base, with 9 bases sitting between them. Per the germline V gene, CDR1 is MNHEY and CDR2 is SVGAGI. The CDR3 covers 15 residues. In nucleotides, the CDR3 is TGTGCCAGCAGTTATGACTTACAGAACACCGGGGAGCTGTTTTTT. It specifies CASSYDLQNTGELFF.

This clone was detected a few times. The chain links TRBV10-3 to TRBJ2-3, with 15 bases that match TRBD2. Germline CDR1 and CDR2: ENHRY and SYGVKD. Unmatched junction bases numbered 9, after V lost 10 bases and J lost 1 base. The CDR3 has 17 residues. This CDR3 reads CATRGGLAGGGTDTQYF. CDR3 coding DNA: TGTGCCACCCGAGGGGGACTAGCGGGGGGTGGCACAGATACGCAGTATTTT.

This clone was observed a few times. As DNA, the CDR3 is TGTGCCAGCAGTCCCGGACACGTCAGCAATCAGCCCCAGCATTTT. Translation gives CASSPGHVSNQPQHF. The chain employs TRBV6-1 and TRBJ1-5, with a tentative D call TRBD1 (5 bases). This CDR3 is 15 amino acids long. CDR1 and CDR2 (germline): MNHNS, SASEGT. The V gene lost 5 bases and the J gene lost 1 base, with 12 bases spanning the gap.